What follows are 19 T cell receptor beta chains derived from one specimen sequenced in a study of shared clonotypes between healthy human individuals. Terminally differentiated effector memory CD45RA+ cells were left out of the naive CD8 fraction, which was CD45RO-negative and positively selected for CCR7. Only in-frame clones appear in the TCRdb table, and some are missing; sequencing was by immunoSEQ multiplex PCR. The sample lists millions of clones; about 95% were seen once. Material: naive CD8+ T cells sorted from blood. The origin of the receptors is a man younger than 35 in good health.

This chain links TRBV6-5 with TRBJ2-1; 10 bases fit TRBD1. This CDR3 contains 15 residues. Germline V lookup: CDR1 MNHEY, CDR2 SVGAGI. Losses at the gene ends were 4 bases for V and 7 bases for J; bases not matched to a gene: 7. CDR3 in amino acids: CASSLIGTGENEQFF. The DNA for the CDR3 is TGTGCCAGCAGTTTGATAGGGACAGGGGAGAATGAGCAGTTCTTC.

The gene calls are TRBV27 and TRBJ2-5; the match to TRBD2 covers 14 bases. Germline lookup yields CDR1 MNHEY and CDR2 SMNVEV (reference sequence). This CDR3 is 18 amino acids long. Trimming at V came to 5 bases and at J to 5 bases, leaving 13 bases not matched to a gene. CDR3 loop: CASSPSGLAGDVSETQYF. DNA for the CDR3: TGTGCCAGCAGTCCATCGGGACTAGCGGGAGACGTGTCGGAGACCCAGTACTTC.

The chain links TRBV27 to TRBJ2-1, with D hard to call. Germline V lookup: CDR1 MNHEY, CDR2 SMNVEV (reference sequence). Trimming pared 2 bases from V and 5 bases from J, leaving 10 bases between. The CDR3 loop spans 14 amino acids. The CDR3 here is CASSLMGLHNEQFF. The DNA of the CDR3 is TGTGCCAGCAGTTTAATGGGTTTACACAATGAGCAGTTCTTC.

On this clone: An end of the junction does not agree with germline; a read error may underlie this. J is TRBJ2-1 and V is TRBV7-7; D is uncertain. The germline V gene has CDR1 SSHAT and CDR2 FNYEAQ (reference sequence). The CDR3 length is 15 residues. CDR3 in DNA: TGTGCTAGCAGCTCCATACCAGGCTCCTACAATGAGCAGTTCTTC. It specifies CASSSIPGSYNEQFF.

The CDR3 reads CASSLGGAGELFF. The CDR3 DNA reads as TGTGCCAGCAGCTTAGGAGGGGCAGGGGAGCTGTTTTTT. The chain employs TRBV7-2 and TRBJ2-2; D is possibly TRBD1 or TRBD2 (5 bases each). The germline CDR1 and CDR2 sequences are SGHTA and FQGNSA. V was pared by 1 base and J by 8 bases, with 8 bases between. The CDR3 is 13 amino acids.

This clone was recorded once. The V call is TRBV28, the J call TRBJ2-1; TRBD2 aligns across 8 bases. V dropped 10 bases and J dropped 3; count of bases not matched to a gene: 5. Germline V gene sequence: CDR1 MDHEN, CDR2 SYDVKM. The CDR3 runs 13 residues. The CDR3 is CATTGGIYNEQFF. CDR3 coding DNA: TGTGCCACCACGGGGGGGATCTACAATGAGCAGTTCTTC.

The CDR3 protein is CASSQDQGSWSPLHF. In nucleotides, the CDR3 is TGTGCCAGCAGCCAAGACCAGGGTTCGTGGTCACCCCTCCACTTT. V and J are TRBV14 and TRBJ1-6; D is perhaps TRBD1 (5 bases). V was clipped by 0 bases and J by 10 bases, with 13 bases between them. This CDR3 contains 15 residues. Germline assignment: CDR1 SGHDN and CDR2 FVKESK.

The chain recombines TRBV4-1 with TRBJ1-4, with no clear D. Looked up from germline, CDR1 is MGHRA and CDR2 is YSYEKL. CDR3 length equals 14 residues. Between the trimmed V and J ends, which lost 4 bases and 7 bases, there was a span of 13 bases. The CDR3 reads CASSPRSIVEKLFF. CDR3 DNA sequence: TGCGCCAGCAGCCCTCGGAGTATAGTTGAAAAACTGTTTTTT.

This clone has more than one count but fewer than ten. The chain recombines TRBV4-2 with TRBJ1-1; D is perhaps TRBD1 (5 bases). The CDR3 runs 13 residues. Germline V gene sequence: CDR1 LGHNA, CDR2 YNFKEQ. The V and J ends lost 0 bases and 4 bases respectively, with 6 bases between them. CDR3 amino acids: CASSQEGTTEAFF. The CDR3, as DNA: TGTGCCAGCAGCCAAGAGGGGACCACTGAAGCTTTCTTT.

Worth noting for this clone: Other DNA sequences in this specimen translate into the identical CDR3. V is TRBV9 and J is TRBJ1-5, with D unresolved. Per germline, CDR1 SGDLS and CDR2 YYNGEE. V was trimmed by 3 bases and J by 0 bases, leaving 4 bases between them. The length of the CDR3 is 13 residues. This CDR3 reads CASSEGSNQPQHF. The CDR3 bases are TGTGCCAGCAGCGAGGGTAGCAATCAGCCCCAGCATTTT.

This chain uses TRBV6-1 with TRBJ1-1, with D tentatively TRBD1 (6 bases). Trimming stripped 6 bases from V and 7 bases from J, with 12 bases between. The CDR3 has 12 amino acids. Germline V gives CDR1 MNHNS, CDR2 SASEGT. The CDR3 DNA follows: TGTGCCAGCAGGCTGACAGGAATTGAAGCTTTCTTT. Encoded protein: CASRLTGIEAFF.

The chain has TRBV7-9 and TRBJ1-1; D remains ambiguous. The CDR3 covers 12 residues. Germline V gives CDR1 SEHNR, CDR2 FQNEAQ (reference sequence). Trimming shortened V by 0 bases and J by 6 bases, and 5 bases separated the two germline ends. CDR3: CASSLAPAEAFF. CDR3 bases: TGTGCCAGCAGCTTAGCCCCGGCTGAAGCTTTCTTT.

The V and J genes are TRBV7-9 and TRBJ2-1, with 9 bases fitting TRBD1. CDR3 length equals 15 residues. V lost 7 bases, J lost 2 bases, and 6 bases stayed unmatched. Germline-derived CDR1 and CDR2 are SEHNR and FQNEAQ (reference sequence). The CDR3 reads CASTLDRGAYNEQFF. The CDR3 nucleotides read TGTGCCAGCACCCTAGACAGGGGGGCCTACAATGAGCAGTTCTTC.

The CDR3: CASSLALAPYNEQFF. CDR3 coding DNA: TGTGCCAGCAGCTTGGCTCTAGCCCCCTACAATGAGCAGTTCTTC. The chain couples TRBV5-6 to TRBJ2-1; tentatively, D is TRBD2 (5 bases). Per germline, CDR1 SGHDT and CDR2 YYEEEE. The CDR3 runs to 15 residues. Between the trimmed V and J ends, which lost 0 bases and 2 bases, there was a span of 9 bases.

This clone was counted a single time. This chain uses TRBV28 with TRBJ1-5, with a tentative D call TRBD1 (6 bases). The CDR3 extends over 14 amino acids. Looked up from germline, CDR1 is MDHEN and CDR2 is SYDVKM. The V and J ends lost 6 bases and 4 bases respectively, with 13 bases between them. In DNA form, the CDR3 reads TGTGCCAGCAGAAGGGGGGCGACTAATCAGCCCCAGCATTTT. Its translation: CASRRGATNQPQHF.

The V and J genes are TRBV6-6 and TRBJ2-5, with D possibly matching TRBD1 (5 bases). V shed 1 base and J shed 2 bases, with 5 bases lying between them. The CDR3 length is 13 residues. CDR1 is MNHNY and CDR2 is SVGAGI in the germline V gene (reference sequence). The CDR3 loop reads CASSYYRQETQYF. Here the CDR3 DNA reads TGTGCCAGCAGTTACTACAGGCAAGAGACCCAGTACTTC.

V is TRBV28 and J is TRBJ1-6; TRBD1 is a possible D gene (5 bases). The germline CDR1 and CDR2 sequences are MDHEN and SYDVKM. The CDR3 has 14 residues. The germline V and J ends were trimmed by 6 bases and 2 bases, with 8 bases remaining between them. CDR3 DNA: TGTGCCAGCAGCCGGGACGCCTATAATTCACCCCTCCACTTT. Its translation is CASSRDAYNSPLHF. Full variable domain (rest looked up from reference TRBV28 and TRBJ1-6): DVKVTQSSRYLVKRTGEKVFLECVQDMDHENMFWYRQDPGLGLRLIYFSYDVKMKEKGDIPEGYSVSREKKERFSLILESASTNQTSMYLCASSRDAYNSPLHFGNGTRLTVT.

This chain links TRBV14 with TRBJ2-5, with a weak D call TRBD2 (6 bases). The germline V and J ends were trimmed by 1 base and 3 bases, with 18 bases remaining between them. Germline V lookup: CDR1 SGHDN, CDR2 FVKESK. The CDR3 sequence is 17 residues long. The CDR3 spells CASSQASPAGPKETQYF. The CDR3 nucleotides read TGTGCCAGCAGCCAAGCTTCACCGGCGGGACCTAAAGAGACCCAGTACTTC.

The V call is TRBV30, the J call TRBJ1-2, with 8 bases lining up with TRBD1. Germline-derived CDR1 and CDR2 are GTSNPN and SVGIG (reference sequence). The junction had 10 bases not matched to a gene; V was cut back by 4 bases and J by 6 bases. CDR3 length: 14 residues. CDR3 sequence: CAWNGQGAYNGYTF. The CDR3 nucleotides read TGTGCCTGGAATGGGCAGGGGGCGTATAATGGCTACACCTTC.